Shown below are 8 T cell receptor beta chains from a single sample sequenced in a study of OX40 agonist ivuxolimab in advanced cancers. TCRdb keeps only in-frame clones here, not all; method: immunoSEQ multiplex PCR. This sample has 66,000 or so clones, with roughly 80% found just once. The material sequenced was CD4+ or CD8+ T cells sorted from blood, taken in a trial of the OX40 agonist ivuxolimab. These TCRs come from an adult with an advanced solid tumor such as melanoma, head and neck, liver or kidney cancer.

The rearrangement uses TRBV20-1 and TRBJ1-1, with D possibly matching TRBD1 (5 bases). The CDR3 is made up of 11 amino acids. The germline V gene encodes CDR1 DFQATT and CDR2 SNEGSKA (reference sequence). V shed 6 bases and J shed 10 bases, with 15 bases lying between them. CDR3 sequence: CSAVTESGAFF. CDR3 bases: TGCAGTGCCGTGACAGAGAGTGGAGCTTTCTTT.

This clone was detected a few times. The CDR3 is CATRPGGGLNTEAFF. The CDR3, as DNA: TGTGCCACCCGTCCAGGAGGGGGCTTGAACACTGAAGCTTTCTTT. This chain links TRBV15 with TRBJ1-1, with 7 bases aligning to TRBD1. V lost 8 bases and J lost 0; bases outside the gene matches: 9. The V gene's germline CDR1 is LNHNV and CDR2 YYDKDF (reference sequence). This CDR3 has 15 residues.

The chain joins TRBV19 to TRBJ2-2; perhaps TRBD2 as D (6 bases). This CDR3 comprises 17 residues. CDR1 and CDR2 from the germline V gene are LNHDA and SQIVND (reference sequence). V shed 5 bases and J shed 0 bases, with 16 bases lying between them. The CDR3 coding sequence is TGTGCCAGTAGTCTCCTCGCTAGCGTTTCGAACACCGGGGAGCTGTTTTTT. Translating it yields CASSLLASVSNTGELFF. Filled out from reference TRBV19 and TRBJ2-2, the complete variable domain reads DGGITQSPKYLFRKEGQNVTLSCEQNLNHDAMYWYRQDPGQGLRLIYYSQIVNDFQKGDIAEGYSVSREKKESFPLTVTSAQKNPTAFYLCASSLLASVSNTGELFFGEGSRLTVL.

The rearrangement uses TRBV11-3 and TRBJ2-1; 13 bases match TRBD2. The CDR3 is 19 residues long. Germline trimming cut 4 bases from V and 5 bases from J; bases unmatched to any gene: 14. Germline V gives CDR1 SGHNT, CDR2 YENEEA. The CDR3, as DNA: TGTGCCAGCAGCTGGGTCGGACTAGCGGGGGTTATTTCGCACAATGAGCAGTTCTTC. The encoded protein is CASSWVGLAGVISHNEQFF.

J is TRBJ1-2 and V is TRBV11-3, with 7 bases that match TRBD1. CDR1 is SGHNT, CDR2 YENEEA, per germline. This CDR3 region has 17 residues. The V gene end was trimmed by 2 bases and the J gene end by 7 bases; junction bases not matched to a gene: 16. CDR3 DNA: TGTGCCAGCAGCTTAAGCGGCTATGGGACAGAGATCAGTGGCTACACCTTC. This codes for CASSLSGYGTEISGYTF.

This chain joins TRBV14 and TRBJ2-3; D unresolved. Trimming took off 3 bases at V and 4 bases at J, with 2 bases between the two ends. This CDR3 is 11 amino acids long. Germline-derived CDR1 and CDR2 are SGHDN and FVKESK. The CDR3: CASSHADTQYF. Written as DNA, the CDR3 is TGTGCCAGCAGCCACGCAGATACGCAGTATTTT.

In nucleotides, the CDR3 is TGTGCCAGCAGACCCTTCGGGACATTAAGCCTCCACTTT. Translating it yields CASRPFGTLSLHF. The V gene is TRBV2, the J gene TRBJ1-6; D might be TRBD1 (6 bases). CDR3 length: 13 amino acids. Germline-derived CDR1 and CDR2 are SNHLY and FYNNEI. The V gene lost 6 bases and the J gene lost 15 bases, with 18 bases spanning the gap.

The gene calls are TRBV30 and TRBJ2-1; 8 nucleotides align to TRBD2. This CDR3 region has 17 residues. The V gene's germline CDR1 is GTSNPN and CDR2 SVGIG (reference sequence). After removal of 1 base from V and 3 bases from J, the junction contained 11 bases not matched to a gene. Here the CDR3 reads CAWSARPGTRYYNEQFF. In nucleotides, the CDR3 is TGTGCCTGGAGTGCCAGGCCCGGGACTAGGTACTACAATGAGCAGTTCTTC.